Given below is one T cell receptor beta chain in context. Unmatched junction bases numbered 9, after V lost 4 bases and J lost 2 bases. CDR3 length: 16 residues. The germline CDR1 and CDR2 sequences are SGHRS and YFSETQ. The sample is drawn from a study of response to subunit inactivated influenza vaccine. TCRdb independently ran MiXCR on the RT-PCR reads; one entry per CDR3 protein. The data contain roughly 650,000 distinct CDR3 sequences, more than 15% of them singletons. J is TRBJ2-3 and V is TRBV5-1; 8 bases map to TRBD1. The sequenced sample was PBMCs from blood, obtained 11 to 12 days after vaccination. This TCR was recovered from a man in his fifties who received an inactivated influenza vaccine. CDR3 nucleotides: TGCGCCAGCAGCGCTACACAGGGGGGCCTCACAGATACGCAGTATTTT. Translation gives CASSATQGGLTDTQYF.